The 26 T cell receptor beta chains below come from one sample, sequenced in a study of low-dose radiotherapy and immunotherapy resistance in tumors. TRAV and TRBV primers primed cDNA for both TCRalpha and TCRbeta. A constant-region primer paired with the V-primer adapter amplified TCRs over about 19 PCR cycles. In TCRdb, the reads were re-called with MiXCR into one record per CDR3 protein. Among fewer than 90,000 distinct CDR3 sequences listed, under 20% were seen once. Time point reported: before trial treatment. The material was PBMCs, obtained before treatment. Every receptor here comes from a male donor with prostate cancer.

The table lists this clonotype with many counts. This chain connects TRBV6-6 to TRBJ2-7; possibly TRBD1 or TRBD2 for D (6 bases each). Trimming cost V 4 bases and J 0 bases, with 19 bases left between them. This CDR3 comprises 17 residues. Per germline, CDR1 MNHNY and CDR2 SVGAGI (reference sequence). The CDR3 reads CASSSPPLGGLSYEQYF. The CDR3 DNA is TGTGCCAGCAGTTCCCCCCCTCTCGGGGGCCTCTCCTACGAGCAGTACTTC.

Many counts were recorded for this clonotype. The CDR3 DNA reads as TGTGCCAGCAGTTCGGGCAGCGGGATAGGCACCGGGGAGCTGTTTTTT. Its protein is CASSSGSGIGTGELFF. The gene calls are TRBV2 and TRBJ2-2; 7 bases align to TRBD2. Germline V gene data show CDR1 as SNHLY and CDR2 as FYNNEI. Unmatched junction bases numbered 10, after V lost 5 bases and J lost 4 bases. The CDR3 is made up of 16 amino acids.

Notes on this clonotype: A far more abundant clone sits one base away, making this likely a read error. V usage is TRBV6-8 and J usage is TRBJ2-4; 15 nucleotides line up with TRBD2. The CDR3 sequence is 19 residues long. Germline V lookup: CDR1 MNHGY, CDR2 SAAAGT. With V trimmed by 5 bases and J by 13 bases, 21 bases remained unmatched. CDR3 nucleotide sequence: TGTGCCAGCAGTACACGGGTCGGGACTAGCGGGGGGCTGTACAATGAGCAGTACTTC. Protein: CASSTRVGTSGGLYNEQYF.

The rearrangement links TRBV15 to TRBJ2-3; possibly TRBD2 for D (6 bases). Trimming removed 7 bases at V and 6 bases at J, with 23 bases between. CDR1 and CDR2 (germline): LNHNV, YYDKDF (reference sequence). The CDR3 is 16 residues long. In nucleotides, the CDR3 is TGTGCCACCAACCCTGGGGGGAGCGAGAAGGATGATACGCAGTATTTT. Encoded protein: CATNPGGSEKDDTQYF.

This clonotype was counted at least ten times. CDR3 sequence (DNA): TGCGCCAGCAGCCGAGAGACAGCCGAGCAGTTCTTC. Translation gives CASSRETAEQFF. This chain connects TRBV4-1 to TRBJ2-1, with D tentatively TRBD1 (5 bases). This CDR3 comprises 12 residues. With 4 bases removed from V and 10 bases from J, the gap between germline ends came to 11 bases. Germline V gene sequence: CDR1 MGHRA, CDR2 YSYEKL.

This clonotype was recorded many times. CDR3 protein: CATSVNRGPVHF. The CDR3 DNA follows: TGTGCCACCAGTGTCAACAGGGGGCCGGTGCATTTT. The chain recombines TRBV15 with TRBJ1-5, with 9 bases aligning to TRBD1. Germline CDR1 reads LNHNV; CDR2 reads YYDKDF (reference sequence). The CDR3 totals 12 residues. Trimming cost V 6 bases and J 15 bases; bases outside gene matches: 9.

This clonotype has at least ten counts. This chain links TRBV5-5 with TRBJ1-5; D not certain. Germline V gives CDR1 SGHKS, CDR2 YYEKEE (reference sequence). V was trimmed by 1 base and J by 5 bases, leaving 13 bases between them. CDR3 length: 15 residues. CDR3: CASSLFAGQDQPQHF. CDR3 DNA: TGTGCCAGCAGCTTGTTTGCAGGTCAAGATCAGCCCCAGCATTTT.

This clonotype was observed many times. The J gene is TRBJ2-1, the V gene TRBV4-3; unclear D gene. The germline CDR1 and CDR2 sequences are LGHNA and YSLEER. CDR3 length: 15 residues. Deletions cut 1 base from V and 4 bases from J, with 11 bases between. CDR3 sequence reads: CASSQAVTAYNEQFF. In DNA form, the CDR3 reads TGCGCCAGCAGCCAAGCAGTAACAGCGTACAATGAGCAGTTCTTC.

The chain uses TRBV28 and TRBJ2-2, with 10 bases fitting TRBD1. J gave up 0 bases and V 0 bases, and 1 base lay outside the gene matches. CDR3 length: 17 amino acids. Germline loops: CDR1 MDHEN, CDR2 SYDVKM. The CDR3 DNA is TGTGCCAGCAGTTTATGGACAGGGGGCGCGAACACCGGGGAGCTGTTTTTT. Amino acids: CASSLWTGGANTGELFF.

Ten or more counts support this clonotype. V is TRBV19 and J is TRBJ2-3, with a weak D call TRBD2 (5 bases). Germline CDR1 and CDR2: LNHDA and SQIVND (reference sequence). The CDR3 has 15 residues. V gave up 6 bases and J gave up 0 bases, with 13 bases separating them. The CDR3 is CASRNRGSSTDTQYF. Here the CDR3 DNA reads TGTGCCAGTAGAAATCGGGGATCTAGCACAGATACGCAGTATTTT.

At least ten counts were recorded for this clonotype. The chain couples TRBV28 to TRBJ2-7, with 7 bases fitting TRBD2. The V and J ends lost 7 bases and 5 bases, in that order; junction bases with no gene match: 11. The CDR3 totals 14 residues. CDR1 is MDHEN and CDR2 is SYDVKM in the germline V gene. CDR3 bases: TGTGCCAGCACCCCTTCGGGCGGGAGCAACGAGCAGTACTTC. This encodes CASTPSGGSNEQYF.

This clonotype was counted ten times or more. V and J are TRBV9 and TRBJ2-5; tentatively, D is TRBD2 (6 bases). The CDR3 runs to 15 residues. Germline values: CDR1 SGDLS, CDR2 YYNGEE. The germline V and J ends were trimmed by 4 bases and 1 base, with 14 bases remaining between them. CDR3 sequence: CASSPQAGIQETQYF. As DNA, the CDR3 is TGTGCCAGCAGCCCACAGGCGGGGATCCAAGAGACCCAGTACTTC.

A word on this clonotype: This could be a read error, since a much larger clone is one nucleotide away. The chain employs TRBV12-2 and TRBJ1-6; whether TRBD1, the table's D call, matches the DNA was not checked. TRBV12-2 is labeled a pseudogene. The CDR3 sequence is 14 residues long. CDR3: CGGWSGSYNSPLHF. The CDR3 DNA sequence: TGTGGGGGGTGGTCAGGCTCCTATAATTCACCCCTCCACTTT.

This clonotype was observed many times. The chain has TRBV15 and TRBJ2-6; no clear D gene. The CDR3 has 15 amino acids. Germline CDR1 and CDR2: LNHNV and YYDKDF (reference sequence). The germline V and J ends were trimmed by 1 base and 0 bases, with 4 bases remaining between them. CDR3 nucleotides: TGTGCCACCAGCAGAGGCTCCTCTGGGGCCAACGTCCTGACTTTC. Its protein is CATSRGSSGANVLTF.

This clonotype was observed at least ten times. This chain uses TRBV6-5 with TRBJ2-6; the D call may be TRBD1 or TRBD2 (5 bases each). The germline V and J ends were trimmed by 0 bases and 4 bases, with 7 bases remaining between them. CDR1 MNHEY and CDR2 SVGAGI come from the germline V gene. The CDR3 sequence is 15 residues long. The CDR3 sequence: CASSYSGTGANVLTF. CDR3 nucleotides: TGTGCCAGCAGTTACTCAGGGACCGGGGCCAACGTCCTGACTTTC.

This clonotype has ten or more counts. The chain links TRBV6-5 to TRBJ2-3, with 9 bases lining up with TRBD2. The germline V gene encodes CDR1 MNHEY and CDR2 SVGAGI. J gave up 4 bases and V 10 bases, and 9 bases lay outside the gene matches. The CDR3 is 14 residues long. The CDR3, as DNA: TGTGCCACCAAAGGGGGACTAGCCCCAGATACGCAGTATTTT. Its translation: CATKGGLAPDTQYF.

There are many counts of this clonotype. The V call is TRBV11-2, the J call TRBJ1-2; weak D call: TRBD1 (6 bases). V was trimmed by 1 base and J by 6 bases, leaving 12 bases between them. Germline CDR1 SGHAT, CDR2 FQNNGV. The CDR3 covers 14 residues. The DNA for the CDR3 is TGTGCCAGCAGCTTAGGGTCCCGACAGGATGGCTACACCTTC. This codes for CASSLGSRQDGYTF.

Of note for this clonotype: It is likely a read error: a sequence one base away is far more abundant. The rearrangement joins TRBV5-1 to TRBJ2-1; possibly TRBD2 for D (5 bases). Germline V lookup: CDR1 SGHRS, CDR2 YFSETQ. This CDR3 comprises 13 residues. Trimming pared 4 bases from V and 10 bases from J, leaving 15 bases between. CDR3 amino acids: CASSPGKAYEQFF. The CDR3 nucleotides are TGCGCCAGCAGCCCGGGGAAAGCCTACGAGCAGTTCTTC.

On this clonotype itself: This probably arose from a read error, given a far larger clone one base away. CDR3: CASNYSGANTEAFF. The CDR3 DNA sequence: TGTGCCAGCAATTACTCAGGGGCGAACACTGAAGCTTTCTTT. The rearrangement uses TRBV6-1 and TRBJ1-1, with D tentatively TRBD1 (6 bases). The germline gives CDR1 MNHNS, CDR2 SASEGT. The CDR3 is 14 residues long. V was clipped by 7 bases and J by 1 base, with 13 bases between them.

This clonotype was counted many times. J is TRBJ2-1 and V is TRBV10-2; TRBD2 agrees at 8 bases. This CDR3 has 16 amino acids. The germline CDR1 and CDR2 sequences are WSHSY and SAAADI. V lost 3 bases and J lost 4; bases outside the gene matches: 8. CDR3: CASSDRRASGYNEQFF. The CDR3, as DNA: TGCGCCAGCAGTGATCGCAGGGCTAGCGGGTACAATGAGCAGTTCTTC.

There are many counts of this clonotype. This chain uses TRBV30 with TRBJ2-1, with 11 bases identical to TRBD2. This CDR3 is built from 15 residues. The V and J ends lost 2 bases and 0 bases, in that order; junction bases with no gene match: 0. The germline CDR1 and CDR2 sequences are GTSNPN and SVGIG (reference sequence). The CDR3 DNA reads TGTGCCTGGAGTCTAGCGGGGGGCTCCTACAATGAGCAGTTCTTC. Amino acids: CAWSLAGGSYNEQFF.

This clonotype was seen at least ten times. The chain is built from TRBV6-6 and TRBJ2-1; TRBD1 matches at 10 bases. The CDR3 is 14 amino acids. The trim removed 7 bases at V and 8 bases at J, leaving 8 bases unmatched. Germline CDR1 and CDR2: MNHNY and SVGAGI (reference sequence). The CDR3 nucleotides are TGTGCCAGCAAACCGACAGGGGGCCTCTATGAGCAGTTCTTC. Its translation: CASKPTGGLYEQFF.

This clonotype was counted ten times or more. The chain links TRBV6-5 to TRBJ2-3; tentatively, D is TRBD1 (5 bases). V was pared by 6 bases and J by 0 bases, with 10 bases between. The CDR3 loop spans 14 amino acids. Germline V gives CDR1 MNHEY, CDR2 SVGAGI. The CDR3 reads CASSRQSSTDTQYF. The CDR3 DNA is TGTGCCAGCAGCCGACAGTCTAGCACAGATACGCAGTATTTT.

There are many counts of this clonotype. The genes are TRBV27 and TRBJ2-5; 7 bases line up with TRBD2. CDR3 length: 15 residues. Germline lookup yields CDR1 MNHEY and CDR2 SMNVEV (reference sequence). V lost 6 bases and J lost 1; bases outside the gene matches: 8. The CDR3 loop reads CASSPWEGSQETQYF. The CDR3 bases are TGTGCCAGCAGCCCTTGGGAGGGCTCCCAAGAGACCCAGTACTTC.

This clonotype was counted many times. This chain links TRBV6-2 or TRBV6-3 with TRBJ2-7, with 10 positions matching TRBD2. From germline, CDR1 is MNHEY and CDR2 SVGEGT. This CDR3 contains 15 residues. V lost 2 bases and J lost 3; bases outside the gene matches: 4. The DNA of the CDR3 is TGTGCCAGCAGTTACCTAACTAGCGGGGACTACGAGCAGTACTTC. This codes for CASSYLTSGDYEQYF.

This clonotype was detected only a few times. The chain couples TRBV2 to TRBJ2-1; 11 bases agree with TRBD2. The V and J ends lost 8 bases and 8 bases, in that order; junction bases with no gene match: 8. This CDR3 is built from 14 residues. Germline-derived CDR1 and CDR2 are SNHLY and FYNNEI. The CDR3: CASGKGLAADEQFF. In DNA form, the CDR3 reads TGTGCCAGCGGAAAGGGACTAGCGGCCGATGAGCAGTTCTTC. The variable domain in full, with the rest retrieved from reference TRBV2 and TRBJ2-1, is EPEVTQTPSHQVTQMGQEVILRCVPISNHLYFYWYRQILGQKVEFLVSFYNNEISEKSEIFDDQFSVERPDGSNFTLKIRSTKLEDSAMYFCASGKGLAADEQFFGPGTRLTVL.